This T cell receptor (beta chain) originates from a study of control samples from healthy donors and cancer patients. The CDR3 has 14 residues. The V end was cut by 5 bases, the J end by 4 bases, with 14 bases between. Germline-derived CDR1 and CDR2 are MGHDK and SYGVNS. Assay: immunoSEQ multiplex PCR; the TCRdb copy retains only in-frame clones and omits some. This table holds 90,000 or so clones, 86% found once. This clonotype was obtained from a woman between 45 and 60 years old in good health. V is TRBV25-1 and J is TRBJ2-5; D remains unclear. The sequencing sample was made of blood. CDR3 DNA sequence: TGTGCCAGCAGTCCAGGAAGTTGGTCAGAGACCCAGTACTTC. This encodes CASSPGSWSETQYF. Full variable domain (remainder filled in from reference TRBV25-1 and TRBJ2-5): EADIYQTPRYLVIGTGKKITLECSQTMGHDKMYWYQQDPGMELHLIHYSYGVNSTEKGDLSSESTVSRIRTEHFPLTLESARPSHTSQYLCASSPGSWSETQYFGPGTRLLVL.